The 16 T cell receptor beta chains given below trace back to one sample, sequenced in a study of T cell responses to AZD1222 COVID-19 vaccine (dated by TCRdb to the early 2020s). The meaning of the sample's time point label: sample from adult after SARS-CoV-2 infection, after symptom onset. The library was obtained by the immunoSEQ multiplex PCR assay. In its TCRdb copy, this immuneACCESS table keeps in-frame sequences only and misses some clones. Where compared with another copy, unresolved V genes explain less than half of these, and the others have no known cause. This sample comprises over 110,000 clones, 90% to 95% of them detected only once. The ten largest account for 10% to 15% of the sample. The source material was peripheral blood, sampled after recovery from COVID-19. These receptors originate from an adult who had recovered from COVID-19.

V and J are TRBV5-4 and TRBJ2-3, with D possibly being TRBD2 (6 bases). V was shortened by 1 base and J by 0 bases, with 9 bases between the two germline ends. The germline V gene has CDR1 SGHNT and CDR2 YYREEE (reference sequence). This CDR3 has 15 amino acids. The CDR3 coding sequence is TGTGCCAGCAGCTTGAGCGGGTCTAGCACAGATACGCAGTATTTT. Encoded protein: CASSLSGSSTDTQYF.

The rearrangement joins TRBV28 to TRBJ1-5; D may be TRBD1 (5 bases). Germline V gene sequence: CDR1 MDHEN, CDR2 SYDVKM. The V gene lost 5 bases and the J gene lost 0 bases, with 20 bases spanning the gap. The CDR3 consists of 18 residues. The CDR3 is CASSQLWDYRFSNQPQHF. The CDR3 DNA follows: TGTGCCAGCAGTCAACTTTGGGACTACCGATTTAGCAATCAGCCCCAGCATTTT.

This clone came up once. The chain carries TRBV19 and TRBJ1-1, with no clear D. The V end was cut by 4 bases, the J end by 9 bases, with 12 bases between. This CDR3 region has 12 residues. Germline values: CDR1 LNHDA, CDR2 SQIVND (reference sequence). As DNA, the CDR3 is TGTGCCAGTAGTACCTACTCGGACCAAGCTTTCTTT. It encodes CASSTYSDQAFF.

CDR3 sequence reads: CASSQGALSNQPQHF. The CDR3 coding sequence is TGTGCCAGTAGTCAGGGGGCGTTGAGTAATCAGCCCCAGCATTTT. The chain has TRBV5-6 and TRBJ1-5, with 8 bases matching TRBD1. J lost 4 bases, V lost 8 bases, and 11 bases had no gene match. Germline-derived CDR1 and CDR2 are SGHDT and YYEEEE. The CDR3 covers 15 residues.

This clone was seen only once. The rearrangement uses TRBV18 and TRBJ1-4, with no clear D. The V end lost 4 bases, the J end lost 8 bases, and 5 bases lay between the germline ends. The CDR3 contains 11 residues. CDR1 and CDR2 (germline): KGHSH, LQKENI. CDR3 sequence reads: CASSQNEKLFF. CDR3 sequence (DNA): TGTGCCAGCTCACAGAACGAAAAACTGTTTTTT.

The rearrangement uses TRBV7-9 and TRBJ1-1; D gene ambiguous. This CDR3 has 14 amino acids. Deletions cut 3 bases from V and 2 bases from J, with 10 bases between. Germline V lookup: CDR1 SEHNR, CDR2 FQNEAQ (reference sequence). CDR3 bases: TGTGCCAGCAGCTTTTTAAACGAAAACACTGAAGCTTTCTTT. It yields the protein CASSFLNENTEAFF.

The rearrangement links TRBV27 to TRBJ2-1, with a weak D call TRBD2 (6 bases). The CDR3 runs 13 residues. The ends were cut back, 2 bases at V and 8 bases at J, with 10 bases in the middle. CDR1 MNHEY and CDR2 SMNVEV come from the germline V gene (reference sequence). CDR3 amino acids: CASSLVGGYEQFF. For the CDR3, the DNA is TGTGCCAGCAGTTTAGTCGGAGGGTATGAGCAGTTCTTC.

The CDR3 coding sequence is TGTGCCAGCAGCGTAGTGGTAGCGGGAGGCTCAGATACGCAGTATTTT. Its protein product is CASSVVVAGGSDTQYF. The chain recombines TRBV9 with TRBJ2-3, with TRBD2 identical over 10 bases. There are 16 residues in the CDR3. After removal of 0 bases from V and 4 bases from J, the junction contained 5 bases not matched to a gene. Germline V lookup: CDR1 SGDLS, CDR2 YYNGEE.

The chain recombines TRBV12-3 or TRBV12-4 with TRBJ2-1; no definite D call. The CDR3 consists of 13 residues. V lost 7 bases, J lost 0 bases, and 7 bases lay in between. CDR3 sequence: CASNSYSYNEQFF. CDR3 DNA sequence: TGTGCCAGCAATTCTTACTCCTACAATGAGCAGTTCTTC.

This rearrangement joins TRBV5-1 to TRBJ2-3; either TRBD1 or TRBD2 may fit D (6 bases each). The CDR3 length is 15 residues. Germline V gene data show CDR1 as SGHRS and CDR2 as YFSETQ. V gave up 4 bases and J gave up 6 bases, with 18 bases separating them. CDR3 sequence reads: CASSQEVGGRDTQYF. CDR3 in DNA: TGCGCCAGCAGCCAGGAGGTCGGGGGCAGGGATACGCAGTATTTT.

The chain uses TRBV5-5 and TRBJ1-1, with D unclear. The V end lost 4 bases, the J end lost 6 bases, and 16 bases lay between the germline ends. Germline V gives CDR1 SGHKS, CDR2 YYEKEE (reference sequence). The CDR3 length is 14 residues. The CDR3 spells CASSPSQSAPEAFF. For the CDR3, the DNA is TGTGCCAGCAGCCCCTCACAGAGCGCGCCTGAAGCTTTCTTT.

V gene TRBV5-1 combines with J gene TRBJ2-3; 9 bases are shared with TRBD2. Germline V CDR1 and CDR2: SGHRS, YFSETQ. The trim removed 7 bases at V and 6 bases at J, leaving 6 bases unmatched. The CDR3 extends over 13 amino acids. The CDR3 region is CASRQREVDTQYF. In DNA, the CDR3 is TGCGCCAGCCGACAGCGGGAGGTCGATACGCAGTATTTT.

CDR3 in DNA: TGTGCCAGCAGCACTGAACAGGGTTTTGTCTATGGCTACACCTTC. This encodes CASSTEQGFVYGYTF. This chain uses TRBV7-9 with TRBJ1-2; possible D gene TRBD1, 6 bases. CDR3 length: 15 amino acids. V lost 5 bases, J lost 4 bases, and 17 bases lay in between. Germline values: CDR1 SEHNR, CDR2 FQNEAQ (reference sequence).

The CDR3 here is CASSRAGSDAYEQYF. The CDR3 nucleotides read TGCGCCAGCAGCCGAGCGGGATCTGACGCCTACGAGCAGTACTTC. The chain is built from TRBV4-1 and TRBJ2-7; 7 nucleotides agree with TRBD2. V lost 4 bases and J lost 2; bases outside the gene matches: 8. Germline V gives CDR1 MGHRA, CDR2 YSYEKL. The CDR3 is 15 residues long.

Here the CDR3 DNA reads TGTGCCAGCAGCCAGCGGACAGGAGGCCAGTTCTTC. Translating it yields CASSQRTGGQFF. The genes are TRBV3-1 (or the pseudogene TRBV3-2) and TRBJ2-1; TRBD1 aligns across 7 bases. V gave up 3 bases and J gave up 13 bases; unmatched junction bases: 6. The CDR3 runs 12 residues. CDR1 and CDR2 from the germline V gene are LGHDT and YNNKEL (reference sequence).

This clone was detected only a few times. V is TRBV9 and J is TRBJ2-2, with D possibly TRBD2 on 6 matching bases. Between the trimmed V and J ends, which lost 0 bases and 6 bases, there was a span of 15 bases. Germline V lookup: CDR1 SGDLS, CDR2 YYNGEE. This CDR3 region has 16 residues. The CDR3 here is CASSVATTGVAGELFF. CDR3 nucleotide sequence: TGTGCCAGCAGCGTAGCCACTACGGGGGTAGCCGGGGAGCTGTTTTTT.